These T cell receptor beta chains were read from a single sample in a study of siplizumab effects on memory and regulatory T cells. This table comes from immunoSEQ multiplex PCR, and its TCRdb copy is limited to in-frame clones, with some not included. The sample includes 50,000 or so clones, roughly 87% seen only once; the top ten take around 0.3%. The sample taken for sequencing was naive CD8+ T cells sorted from blood. The receptors here all came from a human donor in good health. The CDR3 runs from the conserved cysteine through the conserved F or W. The D gene is left open where the match is weak. A clone size is listed for some rows: how often the clone was seen (once, few, many), or a class if it is expanded.

D,J,size,V,DNA,CDR3
TRBD2,TRBJ2-1,NA,TRBV19,TGTGCCAGTAGTCCCTCGGCGGGAGCATTCAATGAGCAGTTCTTC,CASSPSAGAFNEQFF
NA,TRBJ1-2,few,TRBV27,TGTGCCAGCAGCCCGAACAGGGTCCACTATGGCTACACCTTC,CASSPNRVHYGYTF
TRBD2,TRBJ2-1,NA,TRBV27,TGTGCCAGCAGTTCCGGGACTAGCGGCAATGAGCAGTTCTTC,CASSSGTSGNEQFF
NA,TRBJ2-2,NA,TRBV9,TGTGCCAGCAGCGTAGGGACGGGGACCGGGGAGCTGTTTTTT,CASSVGTGTGELFF
NA,TRBJ2-7,few,TRBV11-3,TGTGCCAGCAGCCCCAGGGGCTCCTACGAGCAGTACTTC,CASSPRGSYEQYF
TRBD1,TRBJ2-7,NA,TRBV27,TGTGCCAGCAGTTTAGGATCCTACCCGACAGGGGCCCACGAGCAGTACTTC,CASSLGSYPTGAHEQYF
TRBD1,TRBJ2-2,NA,TRBV5-6,TGTGCCAGCAGCTTGAGGGACAGGGTTATGACCGGGGAGCTGTTTTTT,CASSLRDRVMTGELFF
TRBD1,TRBJ2-7,NA,TRBV27,TGTGCCAGCAGCTTTGGGACAGGGGACATCTACGAGCAGTACTTC,CASSFGTGDIYEQYF
NA,TRBJ1-5,once,TRBV7-2,TGTGCCAGCAGTCCCCAGACAGGTGGAAATCAGCCCCAGCATTTT,CASSPQTGGNQPQHF
NA,TRBJ1-1,once,TRBV29-1,TGCAGCGCCCTGACACCTAGGGCTGAAGCTTTCTTT,CSALTPRAEAFF
TRBD2,TRBJ2-7,NA,TRBV5-1,TGCGCCAGCAGCTTGGCCGCGGGAGCCCCCCTCGAGCAGTACTTC,CASSLAAGAPLEQYF
NA,TRBJ1-1,NA,TRBV23-1,TGCGCCAGCAGTCCATCCCCGTCGAGCAAGAACACTGAAGCTTTCTTT,CASSPSPSSKNTEAFF
NA,TRBJ2-3,NA,TRBV6-4,TGTGCCAGCAGTGAAGGAGCTTCCCTATTAGATACGCAGTATTTT,CASSEGASLLDTQYF
TRBD1,TRBJ2-7,once,TRBV19,TGTGCCAGTAGTATATATATAATTTGGAGGACAGGGGGGAGCTCCTACGAGCAGTACTTC,CASSIYIIWRTGGSSYEQYF
NA,TRBJ2-3,NA,TRBV9,TGTGCCAGCAGCGTAGGGACTACGGGTACAGATACGCAGTATTTT,CASSVGTTGTDTQYF
NA,TRBJ1-1,NA,TRBV5-1,TGCGCCAGCAGCATTGGCCAGGGGACCACGATGAACACTGAAGCTTTCTTT,CASSIGQGTTMNTEAFF
NA,TRBJ2-3,NA,TRBV15,TGTGCCACCAGCAGTGACCTCGAAGATACGCAGTATTTT,CATSSDLEDTQYF
NA,TRBJ2-1,once,TRBV19,TGTGCTACCCAGAACAATGAGCAGTTCTTC,CATQNNEQFF
NA,TRBJ2-3,NA,TRBV6-5,TGTGCCAGCAGTTACTCCTGGGCAGGAGACACAGATACGCAGTATTTT,CASSYSWAGDTDTQYF
NA,TRBJ2-2,NA,TRBV11-2,TGTGCCAGCAGCCTCCCGCTCACCACGAACACCGGGGAGCTGTTTTTT,CASSLPLTTNTGELFF
NA,TRBJ1-4,NA,TRBV2,TGTGCCAGCAGTGAAGCGAGCGGGCCTAGATGGAAGGAAAAACTGTTTTTT,CASSEASGPRWKEKLFF
NA,TRBJ2-6,once,TRBV11-3,TGTGCCAGCAGCTTAGATTCGGGGGCTGGGGCCAACGTCCTGACTTTC,CASSLDSGAGANVLTF
TRBD2,TRBJ2-1,NA,TRBV4-1,TGCGCCAGCAGCCAGATGACTAGCGGGGGGCTGAGCACCAATGAGCAGTTCTTC,CASSQMTSGGLSTNEQFF
NA,TRBJ1-2,NA,TRBV5-4,TGTGCCAGCAGCTTGGGGGTTTTTGATGGCTACACCTTC,CASSLGVFDGYTF
NA,TRBJ1-4,few,TRBV25-1,TGTGCCAGTCTTGGGGAAAAACTGTTTTTT,CASLGEKLFF